The clone carrying this TCR beta chain was counted ten times or more. Its target is not known. Researchers built TCR beta libraries using quantitative 5'-RACE with molecular barcodes. TCRdb fed the 5' RACE reads into MiXCR, producing one record per CDR3 protein. The data show over 150,000 distinct CDR3 sequences, 18% seen once. This record comes from a study of CD8 T cells in ankylosing spondylitis. General observations from the study: Disease-linked clones were reportedly significantly enriched in matched ankylosing spondylitis synovial fluid. Existing reports had already noted some motif variants in reactive arthritis synovial fluid and blood. A TCR beta motif of several highly homologous variants seemed to mark ankylosing spondylitis blood.

This CDR3 is built from 12 residues. Per germline, CDR1 MNHNS and CDR2 SASEGT. V was clipped by 2 bases and J by 1 base, with 2 bases between them. Sequencing input: blood, either unsorted or a sorted T cell fraction (not recorded which). V and J are TRBV6-1 and TRBJ1-2; D not certain. The TCR originated in a male donor between 5 and 35 years old with ankylosing spondylitis or in good health (not recorded which). This CDR3 reads CASSEYNYGYTF. The CDR3 bases are TGTGCCAGCAGTGAATATAACTATGGCTACACCTTC.